The present T cell receptor (beta chain) was sequenced within a study of graft-versus-host responses after intestinal transplantation. Findings and caveats of the study: Declining HvG levels early post-transplant were linked to peak circulating GvH clone levels. The study found high graft-versus-host to host-versus-graft clonal ratios in allografts of patients with graft-donor T cell macrochimerism.

The protocol was immunoSEQ multiplex PCR, while the TCRdb copy is restricted to in-frame clones and leaves out a portion. The sample includes about 83,000 clones, about 89% of them seen just once. As regards this clone: The antigen is undetermined.

The CDR3 extends over 15 amino acids. Germline assignment: CDR1 SGHKS and CDR2 YYEKEE (reference sequence). V gave up 2 bases and J gave up 2 bases; unmatched junction bases: 5. Sequencing was performed on unstimulated CD4+ T cells sorted from spleen or lymph node cells, taken before intestinal transplant. The sequence derives from a human donor who received an intestinal transplant. This chain connects TRBV5-5 to TRBJ2-5; 8 bases align to TRBD2. CDR3 loop: CASSLMAGGQETQYF. DNA of the CDR3: TGTGCCAGCAGCTTAATGGCGGGGGGACAAGAGACCCAGTACTTC. Full variable domain (rest looked up from reference TRBV5-5 and TRBJ2-5): DAGVTQSPTHLIKTRGQQVTLRCSPISGHKSVSWYQQVLGQGPQFIFQYYEKEERGRGNFPDRFSARQFPNYSSELNVNALLLGDSALYLCASSLMAGGQETQYFGPGTRLLVL.